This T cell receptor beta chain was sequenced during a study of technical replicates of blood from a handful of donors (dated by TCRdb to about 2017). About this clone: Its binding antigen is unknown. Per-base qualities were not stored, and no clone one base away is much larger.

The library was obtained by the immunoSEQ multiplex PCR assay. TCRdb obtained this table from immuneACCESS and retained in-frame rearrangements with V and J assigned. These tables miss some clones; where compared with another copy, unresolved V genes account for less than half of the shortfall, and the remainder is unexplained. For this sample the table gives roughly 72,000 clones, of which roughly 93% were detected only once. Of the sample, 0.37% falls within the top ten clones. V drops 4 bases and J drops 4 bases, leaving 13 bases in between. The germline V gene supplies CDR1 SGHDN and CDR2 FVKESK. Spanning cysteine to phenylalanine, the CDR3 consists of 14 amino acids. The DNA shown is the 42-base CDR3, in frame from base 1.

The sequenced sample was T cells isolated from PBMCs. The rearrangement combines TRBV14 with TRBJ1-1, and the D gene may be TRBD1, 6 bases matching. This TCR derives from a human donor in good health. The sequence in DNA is TGTGCCAGCAGCCCGCAGAGGGGGTCCACTGAAGCTTTCTTT. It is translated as CASSPQRGSTEAFF.